Each of the 28 T cell receptor beta chains below was sequenced from the same sample in a study of cytomegalovirus exposure and HLA in healthy donors. The PCR ran on 60 Vbeta and 13 Jbeta primers. Produced via immunoSEQ multiplex PCR; TCRdb's table is partial and in-frame only. This table holds roughly 87,000 clones, under 80% found once. What was sequenced was PBMCs. The receptor set was obtained from a man aged 60 to 75 in good health and CMV-seronegative.

The chain uses TRBV27 and TRBJ2-1; 11 bases are shared with TRBD2. With V trimmed by 6 bases and J by 2 bases, 0 bases remained unmatched. The CDR3 loop spans 14 amino acids. Per germline, CDR1 MNHEY and CDR2 SMNVEV (reference sequence). In DNA form, the CDR3 reads TGTGCCAGCAGACTAGCGGGGGCCTACAATGAGCAGTTCTTC. Encoded protein: CASRLAGAYNEQFF.

V is TRBV6-6 and J is TRBJ2-1; 7 bases align to TRBD2. CDR3 size: 14 residues. V dropped 4 bases and J dropped 4; count of bases not matched to a gene: 4. The germline gives CDR1 MNHNY, CDR2 SVGAGI (reference sequence). CDR3 sequence reads: CASSSGRGYNEQFF. DNA for the CDR3: TGTGCCAGCAGTTCTGGGCGGGGGTACAATGAGCAGTTCTTC.

The V call is TRBV7-3, the J call TRBJ1-1; D gene ambiguous. The CDR3 contains 13 residues. V was cut by 5 bases and J by 3 bases, with 10 bases left in between. CDR1 and CDR2 from the germline V gene are SGHTA and FQGTGA. For the CDR3, the DNA is TGTGCCAGCAGCCACCAATCGGACACTGAAGCTTTCTTT. This sequence encodes CASSHQSDTEAFF.

The rearrangement uses TRBV6-5 and TRBJ1-2; no firm D call. Per germline, CDR1 MNHEY and CDR2 SVGAGI. V lost 0 bases and J 6 bases, leaving 5 bases between the germline ends. This CDR3 is 12 amino acids long. The CDR3 coding sequence is TGTGCCAGCAGTTACTCCGGGGATGGCTACACCTTC. Protein: CASSYSGDGYTF.

The chain recombines TRBV19 with TRBJ2-1; 11 nucleotides match TRBD2. Germline V lookup: CDR1 LNHDA, CDR2 SQIVND (reference sequence). V trimming: 1 base; J trimming: 10 bases; junction bases outside the gene matches: 15. The CDR3 length is 18 residues. In DNA, the CDR3 is TGTGCCAGTAGTATAGGTTCTAGCGGGGGGCGGGTCCGGTGGGAGCAGTTCTTC. It is translated as CASSIGSSGGRVRWEQFF.

J is TRBJ1-5 and V is TRBV2, with unresolved D. Trimming cost V 1 base and J 0 bases, with 10 bases left between them. The CDR3 extends over 16 amino acids. The germline CDR1 and CDR2 sequences are SNHLY and FYNNEI. The CDR3 loop reads CASSEGREYSNQPQHF. The DNA for the CDR3 is TGTGCCAGCAGTGAAGGCCGGGAATATAGCAATCAGCCCCAGCATTTT.

This sequence joins TRBV7-8 and TRBJ1-1; unclear D gene. Per germline, CDR1 SGHVS and CDR2 FQNEAQ. This CDR3 is built from 12 residues. The V gene lost 5 bases and the J gene lost 4 bases, with 8 bases spanning the gap. CDR3 loop: CASSRGGTEAFF. The CDR3, as DNA: TGTGCCAGCAGCCGCGGCGGCACTGAAGCTTTCTTT.

The V and J genes are TRBV29-1 and TRBJ1-2; possible D gene TRBD1, 6 bases. V was cut by 7 bases and J by 5 bases, with 8 bases left in between. The CDR3 loop spans 10 amino acids. CDR1 and CDR2 (germline): SQVTM, ANQGSEA. CDR3 in amino acids: CSAGQYGYTF. CDR3 sequence (DNA): TGCAGCGCCGGACAGTATGGCTACACCTTC. Variable domain in full (rest from reference TRBV29-1 and TRBJ1-2): SAVISQKPSRDICQRGTSLTIQCQVDSQVTMMFWYRQQPGQSLTLIATANQGSEATYESGFVIDKFPISRPNLTFSTLTVSNMSPEDSSIYLCSAGQYGYTFGSGTRLTVV.

V and J are TRBV30 and TRBJ2-7, with TRBD1 identical over 9 bases. Germline assignment: CDR1 GTSNPN and CDR2 SVGIG (reference sequence). This CDR3 spans 16 amino acids. V was pared by 2 bases and J by 6 bases, with 14 bases of the junction left unmatched. Here the CDR3 reads CAWSFRMPGTGSEQYF. The CDR3 nucleotides are TGTGCCTGGAGTTTTAGGATGCCCGGGACAGGGAGCGAGCAGTACTTC.

The J gene is TRBJ2-3, the V gene TRBV7-9; a weak D match, TRBD2 (6 bases). The V and J ends lost 5 bases and 6 bases respectively, with 21 bases between them. This CDR3 region has 16 residues. The V gene's germline CDR1 is SEHNR and CDR2 FQNEAQ (reference sequence). CDR3 sequence reads: CASSPGTPGLWDTQYF. The CDR3 DNA is TGTGCCAGCAGCCCCGGGACTCCAGGCCTTTGGGATACGCAGTATTTT.

The CDR3 DNA reads as TGTGCCAGCAGTGGCGGGTCCACTGAAGCTTTCTTT. Protein product: CASSGGSTEAFF. V usage is TRBV6-1 and J usage is TRBJ1-1; D ambiguous. The CDR3 is 12 amino acids. Per the germline V gene, CDR1 is MNHNS and CDR2 is SASEGT. Trimming pared 4 bases from V and 4 bases from J, leaving 7 bases between.

The V call is TRBV6-5, the J call TRBJ2-1; 11 bases agree with TRBD2. The CDR3 consists of 14 residues. V lost 8 bases, J lost 5 bases, and 5 bases stayed unmatched. Germline V gene data show CDR1 as MNHEY and CDR2 as SVGAGI. This CDR3 reads CASGSGGANNEQFF. The CDR3 DNA follows: TGTGCCAGCGGTAGCGGGGGGGCCAACAATGAGCAGTTCTTC.

This rearrangement joins TRBV7-8 to TRBJ2-7; 9 bases are a match to TRBD2. CDR3 length equals 16 residues. V dropped 5 bases and J dropped 7; count of bases not matched to a gene: 15. CDR1 SGHVS and CDR2 FQNEAQ come from the germline V gene. The CDR3 sequence: CASSPLDGGGAEEQYF. The CDR3, as DNA: TGTGCCAGCAGCCCGTTGGACGGCGGGGGGGCAGAGGAGCAGTACTTC.

The CDR3 DNA sequence: TGTGCCAGCAGTGGGAGGGGCTCTGGAAACACCATATATTTT. Protein product: CASSGRGSGNTIYF. The rearrangement uses TRBV6-1 and TRBJ1-3; weak D call: TRBD1 (5 bases). V was clipped by 4 bases and J by 0 bases, with 7 bases between them. This CDR3 contains 14 residues. Germline values: CDR1 MNHNS, CDR2 SASEGT.

The chain links TRBV19 to TRBJ2-5; 14 nucleotides align to TRBD2. Germline CDR1 is LNHDA and CDR2 is SQIVND (reference sequence). J was trimmed by 1 base and V by 3 bases; bases with no gene match: 19. This CDR3 comprises 22 residues. CDR3 sequence: CASSIRVGSGLAGAPSQETQYF. In DNA form, the CDR3 reads TGTGCCAGTAGTATTCGGGTTGGGTCGGGACTAGCGGGGGCCCCTTCCCAAGAGACCCAGTACTTC.

The chain links TRBV6-5 to TRBJ1-5, with D possibly being TRBD1 (5 bases). The germline V gene has CDR1 MNHEY and CDR2 SVGAGI. The length of the CDR3 is 14 residues. V was cut by 11 bases and J by 0 bases, with 14 bases left in between. The CDR3: CASQGGDSNQPQHF. CDR3 nucleotide sequence: TGTGCCTCCCAGGGAGGGGATAGCAATCAGCCCCAGCATTTT.

The chain employs TRBV5-1 and TRBJ2-7; 12 bases agree with TRBD2. The length of the CDR3 is 15 residues. V shed 0 bases, J shed 4 bases, and the junction held 2 bases outside the gene matches. CDR1 is SGHRS, CDR2 YFSETQ, per germline. CDR3 region: CASSLGGTSGYEQYF. The CDR3 nucleotides read TGCGCCAGCAGCTTGGGGGGGACTAGCGGGTACGAGCAGTACTTC.

The chain combines TRBV6-6 with TRBJ2-2, with D perhaps matching TRBD1 (6 bases). V lost 5 bases, J lost 1 base, and 11 bases lay in between. Germline CDR1 MNHNY, CDR2 SVGAGI (reference sequence). The CDR3 is 15 amino acids. The CDR3 protein is CASSRDTQNTGELFF. DNA for the CDR3: TGTGCCAGCAGTCGGGACACCCAGAACACCGGGGAGCTGTTTTTT.

The V call is TRBV6-5, the J call TRBJ1-6; tentative D call: TRBD1 (6 bases). Trimming shortened V by 8 bases and J by 6 bases, and 17 bases separated the two germline ends. The CDR3 runs to 15 residues. Germline loops: CDR1 MNHEY, CDR2 SVGAGI. The CDR3 bases are TGTGCCAGCCGTCGGGGCCAAGGGGGTAATTCACCCCTCCACTTT. Its translation: CASRRGQGGNSPLHF.

The V and J genes are TRBV27 and TRBJ1-6; D not resolved. CDR3 size: 16 residues. V lost 0 bases to trimming and J lost 10 bases, with 16 bases between them. Germline CDR1 is MNHEY and CDR2 is SMNVEV (reference sequence). The chain's CDR3 is CASSLSEGITRSPLHF. CDR3 DNA sequence: TGTGCCAGCAGTTTATCGGAGGGTATCACTCGGTCACCCCTCCACTTT.

There are a few counts of this clone. J is TRBJ1-1 and V is TRBV19, with TRBD1 identical over 11 bases. The CDR3 spans 14 residues. Trimming at V came to 4 bases and at J to 6 bases, leaving 4 bases not matched to a gene. Germline V gives CDR1 LNHDA, CDR2 SQIVND (reference sequence). CDR3 bases: TGTGCCAGTAGTAAGGACAGGGGGCCATCTGAAGCTTTCTTT. This translates into CASSKDRGPSEAFF. Using reference TRBV19 and TRBJ1-1 for the parts outside the CDR3, the full variable domain is DGGITQSPKYLFRKEGQNVTLSCEQNLNHDAMYWYRQDPGQGLRLIYYSQIVNDFQKGDIAEGYSVSREKKESFPLTVTSAQKNPTAFYLCASSKDRGPSEAFFGQGTRLTVV.

The chain couples TRBV6-1 to TRBJ2-7; D is unclear. V was clipped by 3 bases and J by 0 bases, with 24 bases between them. CDR3 length: 19 residues. The germline V gene has CDR1 MNHNS and CDR2 SASEGT. The CDR3 region has the DNA TGTGCCAGCAGTGACGGCGGCGTGTACAACCATGCCAGCTCCTACGAGCAGTACTTC. This gives the protein CASSDGGVYNHASSYEQYF.

This sequence joins TRBV12-5 and TRBJ1-2; 11 bases fit TRBD1. Trimming at V came to 1 base and at J to 6 bases, leaving 1 base not matched to a gene. There are 14 residues in the CDR3. From germline, CDR1 is LGHNT and CDR2 FRNRAP. The CDR3 DNA reads TGTGCTAGTGGTTTGGGGACAGGGGGCGATGGCTACACCTTC. Its protein product is CASGLGTGGDGYTF. Full variable domain (outside the CDR3, taken from reference TRBV12-5 and TRBJ1-2): DARVTQTPRHKVTEMGQEVTMRCQPILGHNTVFWYRQTMMQGLELLAYFRNRAPLDDSGMPKDRFSAEMPDATLATLKIQPSEPRDSAVYFCASGLGTGGDGYTFGSGTRLTVV.

The chain carries TRBV29-1 and TRBJ2-3; D remains ambiguous. V lost 2 bases and J lost 0, with 9 bases in between. The CDR3 consists of 14 residues. Per germline, CDR1 SQVTM and CDR2 ANQGSEA. Here the CDR3 reads CSVESGTSTDTQYF. The CDR3 DNA sequence: TGCAGCGTTGAATCAGGTACTAGCACAGATACGCAGTATTTT.

The gene calls are TRBV11-1 and TRBJ2-2; 8 nucleotides agree with TRBD2. The CDR3 contains 15 residues. V dropped 6 bases and J dropped 5; count of bases not matched to a gene: 8. The germline V gene encodes CDR1 SGHAT and CDR2 FQDESV (reference sequence). The CDR3 nucleotides read TGTGCCAGCAGTCCCTATAGCGGGGCGACCGGGGAGCTGTTTTTT. Residues: CASSPYSGATGELFF.

The chain is built from TRBV4-1 and TRBJ2-5, with D maybe TRBD2 (7 bases). Germline values: CDR1 MGHRA, CDR2 YSYEKL. V lost 0 bases and J 5 bases, leaving 19 bases between the germline ends. CDR3 length equals 17 residues. This CDR3 reads CASSQDLGGASPETQYF. CDR3 bases: TGCGCCAGCAGCCAAGATCTTGGGGGGGCCTCCCCGGAGACCCAGTACTTC.

There are a few counts of this clone. The J gene is TRBJ1-6, the V gene TRBV6-6; D possibly corresponds to TRBD1 (5 bases). Germline V gene lookup returns CDR1 MNHNY and CDR2 SVGAGI (reference sequence). V was cut by 2 bases and J by 13 bases, with 9 bases left in between. The CDR3 spans 12 residues. CDR3 DNA: TGTGCCAGCAGTTACGGGGGGGGTCCCCTCCACTTT. It is translated as CASSYGGGPLHF.

The chain recombines TRBV5-1 with TRBJ1-2, with D hard to call. CDR3 length: 13 amino acids. V was shortened by 0 bases and J by 8 bases, with 11 bases between the two germline ends. Germline V lookup: CDR1 SGHRS, CDR2 YFSETQ. In DNA form, the CDR3 reads TGCGCCAGCAGCTTGGGTCAGATTCAGGGCTACACCTTC. This codes for CASSLGQIQGYTF.